This is a list of T cell receptor beta chains from one sample in a study of early T cells in non-severe SARS-CoV-2 infection. MiXCR, run by TCRdb on the 5' RACE reads, gives a single entry per CDR3 protein. The profile covers 25,000 to 40,000 distinct CDR3 sequences, with roughly 4.5% appearing a single time and almost 8% taken by the ten largest. Sequencing used whole blood. These receptors all stem from an adult who was a healthcare worker with PCR-confirmed SARS-CoV-2 infection or an uninfected control (not recorded which). Each CDR3 is given with its conserved first and last residue. D genes are given only for firm matches. Clone size, where shown, is once, few, many, or a class for clones that have expanded.

D gene: -; J gene: TRBJ2-2; V gene: TRBV7-8; CDR3 length: 13; clone size: -; CDR3 DNA: TGTGCCAGCAGCTTATTGCGGGCCGGGGAGCTGTTTTTT; CDR3 protein: CASSLLRAGELFF
D gene: TRBD2; J gene: TRBJ2-7; V gene: TRBV10-2; CDR3 length: 14; clone size: many; CDR3 DNA: TGCGCCAGCAGTGAGTGGCGGGGGGCCTACGAGCAGTACTTC; CDR3 protein: CASSEWRGAYEQYF
D gene: -; J gene: TRBJ1-1; V gene: TRBV7-2; CDR3 length: 15; clone size: -; CDR3 DNA: TGTGCCAGCAGCTTAGCCCGCACGTCGAACACTGAAGCTTTCTTT; CDR3 protein: CASSLARTSNTEAFF
D gene: -; J gene: TRBJ1-5; V gene: TRBV5-1; CDR3 length: 14; clone size: many; CDR3 DNA: TGCGCCAGCAGCTTGGGACAGGAAAATCAGCCCCAGCATTTT; CDR3 protein: CASSLGQENQPQHF
D gene: -; J gene: TRBJ1-2; V gene: TRBV29-1; CDR3 length: 12; clone size: many; CDR3 DNA: TGCAGCGTACCCGGACAGACCTATGGCTACACCTTC; CDR3 protein: CSVPGQTYGYTF
D gene: -; J gene: TRBJ2-7; V gene: TRBV6-1; CDR3 length: 14; clone size: many; CDR3 DNA: TGTGCCAGCAGTGAAGCCGGCTTCTCCTACGAGCAGTACTTC; CDR3 protein: CASSEAGFSYEQYF
D gene: -; J gene: TRBJ1-6; V gene: TRBV6-2/TRBV6-3; CDR3 length: 16; clone size: -; CDR3 DNA: TGTGCCAGCAGCCCTCTGGGGGGAAGACAGAATTCACCCCTCCACTTT; CDR3 protein: CASSPLGGRQNSPLHF
D gene: -; J gene: TRBJ1-2; V gene: TRBV18; CDR3 length: 14; clone size: many; CDR3 DNA: TGTGCCAGCTCGACAGTCACTACTAACTATGGCTACACCTTC; CDR3 protein: CASSTVTTNYGYTF
D gene: TRBD2; J gene: TRBJ2-7; V gene: TRBV7-9; CDR3 length: 16; clone size: many; CDR3 DNA: TGTGCCAGCAGCTCACCGGGACTAGCGCTCTCCTACGAGCAGTACTTC; CDR3 protein: CASSSPGLALSYEQYF
D gene: -; J gene: TRBJ1-4; V gene: TRBV10-1; CDR3 length: 13; clone size: many; CDR3 DNA: TGCGCCAGCAGTGCCGCAACTAATGAAAAACTGTTTTTT; CDR3 protein: CASSAATNEKLFF
D gene: TRBD2; J gene: TRBJ2-1; V gene: TRBV9; CDR3 length: 16; clone size: many; CDR3 DNA: TGTGCCAGCAGCCCCATAGCGGGGATAGCCTACAATGAGCAGTTCTTC; CDR3 protein: CASSPIAGIAYNEQFF
D gene: -; J gene: TRBJ1-4; V gene: TRBV20-1; CDR3 length: 13; clone size: many; CDR3 DNA: TGCAGTGCTGGAGGAGGAGGCCGGGAAAAACTGTTTTTT; CDR3 protein: CSAGGGGREKLFF
D gene: -; J gene: TRBJ1-5; V gene: TRBV3-1; CDR3 length: 16; clone size: many; CDR3 DNA: TGTGCCAGCAGCCAAGGGGGTAGGGGCAGCAATCAGCCCCAGCATTTT; CDR3 protein: CASSQGGRGSNQPQHF
D gene: TRBD1; J gene: TRBJ1-2; V gene: TRBV7-2; CDR3 length: 16; clone size: many; CDR3 DNA: TGTGCCAGCAGCTTAAGCGGGACAGGGGGGAACTATGGCTACACCTTC; CDR3 protein: CASSLSGTGGNYGYTF
D gene: -; J gene: TRBJ1-2; V gene: TRBV7-6; CDR3 length: 14; clone size: many; CDR3 DNA: TGTGCCAGCAGCTCCGCCTCAGGGTCCTATGGCTACACCTTC; CDR3 protein: CASSSASGSYGYTF
D gene: -; J gene: TRBJ1-3; V gene: TRBV12-3/TRBV12-4; CDR3 length: 17; clone size: many; CDR3 DNA: TGTGCCAGCGAAGGGTCGTCTCTTACCAGCTCTGGAAACACCATATATTTT; CDR3 protein: CASEGSSLTSSGNTIYF
D gene: -; J gene: TRBJ2-7; V gene: TRBV7-2; CDR3 length: 15; clone size: -; CDR3 DNA: TGTGCCAGCAGGGTAGGGGGTCCGGCGACCTACGAGCAGTACTTC; CDR3 protein: CASRVGGPATYEQYF
D gene: -; J gene: TRBJ2-7; V gene: TRBV6-6; CDR3 length: 14; clone size: many; CDR3 DNA: TGTGCCAGCAGTGACCGGGACGGAGCCTACGAGCAGTACTTC; CDR3 protein: CASSDRDGAYEQYF
D gene: -; J gene: TRBJ2-5; V gene: TRBV4-3; CDR3 length: 12; clone size: many; CDR3 DNA: TGCGCCAGCAGCCGCTTAGGGGAGACCCAGTACTTC; CDR3 protein: CASSRLGETQYF
D gene: -; J gene: TRBJ2-7; V gene: TRBV10-2; CDR3 length: 12; clone size: many; CDR3 DNA: TGCGCCAGCAGAACAGGGACCCACGAGCAGTACTTC; CDR3 protein: CASRTGTHEQYF
D gene: -; J gene: TRBJ2-7; V gene: TRBV7-9; CDR3 length: 13; clone size: few; CDR3 DNA: TGTGCCAGCAGCTTAGGTCCGAACTACGAGCAGTACTTC; CDR3 protein: CASSLGPNYEQYF
D gene: TRBD1; J gene: TRBJ1-5; V gene: TRBV6-2/TRBV6-3; CDR3 length: 14; clone size: many; CDR3 DNA: TGTGCCAGCAAGGGACAGGGGTGGAATCAGCCCCAGCATTTT; CDR3 protein: CASKGQGWNQPQHF
D gene: -; J gene: TRBJ2-6; V gene: TRBV3-1; CDR3 length: 16; clone size: few; CDR3 DNA: TGTGCCAGCAGCCAAGATCTGGGCTCTGGGGCCAACGTCCTGACTTTC; CDR3 protein: CASSQDLGSGANVLTF
D gene: -; J gene: TRBJ1-1; V gene: TRBV7-8; CDR3 length: 13; clone size: many; CDR3 DNA: TGTGCCAGCAGGCAACAGGTTTGGGATGAAGCTTTCTTT; CDR3 protein: CASRQQVWDEAFF
D gene: TRBD1; J gene: TRBJ2-3; V gene: TRBV24-1; CDR3 length: 16; clone size: -; CDR3 DNA: TGTGCCACCAGTGATCCCCCGGGACAGTGGGGGGATACGCAGTATTTT; CDR3 protein: CATSDPPGQWGDTQYF
D gene: TRBD1; J gene: TRBJ1-4; V gene: TRBV5-1; CDR3 length: 14; clone size: many; CDR3 DNA: TGCGCCAGCAGCATCGGACAGGGAGGGGAAAAACTGTTTTTT; CDR3 protein: CASSIGQGGEKLFF
D gene: -; J gene: TRBJ2-3; V gene: TRBV20-1; CDR3 length: 12; clone size: many; CDR3 DNA: TGCAGTGCTAGATGGAGCACAGATACGCAGTATTTT; CDR3 protein: CSARWSTDTQYF
D gene: -; J gene: TRBJ1-1; V gene: TRBV6-1; CDR3 length: 14; clone size: many; CDR3 DNA: TGTGCCAGCAGTTCGGGACCTTATAACACTGAAGCTTTCTTT; CDR3 protein: CASSSGPYNTEAFF
D gene: -; J gene: TRBJ2-7; V gene: TRBV7-3; CDR3 length: 13; clone size: many; CDR3 DNA: TGTGCCAGCAGCTTAGGGACGCAGTACGAGCAGTACTTC; CDR3 protein: CASSLGTQYEQYF
D gene: TRBD2; J gene: TRBJ2-3; V gene: TRBV11-2; CDR3 length: 16; clone size: -; CDR3 DNA: TGTGCCAGCAGCTTAGAGGGCGGGGGGAGAACAGATACGCAGTATTTT; CDR3 protein: CASSLEGGGRTDTQYF
D gene: -; J gene: TRBJ2-6; V gene: TRBV28; CDR3 length: 16; clone size: many; CDR3 DNA: TGTGCCAGCAGTTTATTTCGAGGCACTGGGGCCAACGTCCTGACTTTC; CDR3 protein: CASSLFRGTGANVLTF
D gene: -; J gene: TRBJ2-2; V gene: TRBV9; CDR3 length: 14; clone size: few; CDR3 DNA: TGTGCCAGCAGCGTAGACACTCCGGGCGGGGAGCTGTTTTTT; CDR3 protein: CASSVDTPGGELFF
D gene: TRBD2; J gene: TRBJ2-1; V gene: TRBV6-5; CDR3 length: 18; clone size: many; CDR3 DNA: TGTGCCAGCAGTTACTCCACTAGCGGGGGCTACTCCTACAATGAGCAGTTCTTC; CDR3 protein: CASSYSTSGGYSYNEQFF
D gene: -; J gene: TRBJ1-2; V gene: TRBV7-2; CDR3 length: 14; clone size: once; CDR3 DNA: TGTGCCAGCAGCTTACGGACAGATAACTATGGCTACACCTTC; CDR3 protein: CASSLRTDNYGYTF
D gene: -; J gene: TRBJ2-5; V gene: TRBV12-3/TRBV12-4; CDR3 length: 14; clone size: few; CDR3 DNA: TGTGCCAGCAATTTGGGACTCAGCCGAGAGACCCAGTACTTC; CDR3 protein: CASNLGLSRETQYF
D gene: -; J gene: TRBJ2-3; V gene: TRBV5-1; CDR3 length: 14; clone size: many; CDR3 DNA: TGCGCCAGCAGCTTGGAAGGACACCCGGGTACGCAGTATTTT; CDR3 protein: CASSLEGHPGTQYF
D gene: TRBD1; J gene: TRBJ2-1; V gene: TRBV7-8; CDR3 length: 12; clone size: many; CDR3 DNA: TGTGCCAGCAGCCTGACAGGGAATGAGCAGTTCTTC; CDR3 protein: CASSLTGNEQFF
D gene: -; J gene: TRBJ2-3; V gene: TRBV28; CDR3 length: 14; clone size: many; CDR3 DNA: TGTGCCAGCAGTTTAGAGCGTACGCAGGATACGCAGTATTTT; CDR3 protein: CASSLERTQDTQYF
D gene: TRBD2; J gene: TRBJ2-1; V gene: TRBV7-2; CDR3 length: 17; clone size: many; CDR3 DNA: TGTGCCAGCAGCTTAGCCAAAGCGGGGGCCTTCTACAATGAGCAGTTCTTC; CDR3 protein: CASSLAKAGAFYNEQFF
D gene: -; J gene: TRBJ2-7; V gene: TRBV12-3/TRBV12-4; CDR3 length: 13; clone size: many; CDR3 DNA: TGTGCCAGCAGTTTATCCGCCACCTACGAGCAGTACTTC; CDR3 protein: CASSLSATYEQYF
D gene: -; J gene: TRBJ2-5; V gene: TRBV7-6; CDR3 length: 12; clone size: many; CDR3 DNA: TGTGCCAGCAGTCCTAAACCGGGACCCCAGTACTTC; CDR3 protein: CASSPKPGPQYF
D gene: TRBD1; J gene: TRBJ1-1; V gene: TRBV7-2; CDR3 length: 13; clone size: -; CDR3 DNA: TGTGCCAGCAGCACACAGGGGCACACTGAAGCTTTCTTT; CDR3 protein: CASSTQGHTEAFF
D gene: -; J gene: TRBJ2-7; V gene: TRBV18; CDR3 length: 15; clone size: -; CDR3 DNA: TGTGCCAGCTCACCAGTTGTTGGCAGCTCCTACGAGCAGTACTTC; CDR3 protein: CASSPVVGSSYEQYF
D gene: -; J gene: TRBJ2-3; V gene: TRBV6-6; CDR3 length: 17; clone size: few; CDR3 DNA: TGTGCCAGCAGTTACTCGAAAGGAGCGGCTAGCACAGATACGCAGTATTTT; CDR3 protein: CASSYSKGAASTDTQYF
D gene: -; J gene: TRBJ2-2; V gene: TRBV6-2/TRBV6-3; CDR3 length: 13; clone size: -; CDR3 DNA: TGTGCCAGCAGAACCGACGGTACCGGGGAGCTGTTTTTT; CDR3 protein: CASRTDGTGELFF
D gene: TRBD2; J gene: TRBJ2-3; V gene: TRBV7-2; CDR3 length: 19; clone size: many; CDR3 DNA: TGTGCCAGCAGCTTACTGACTAGCGGGGGGCTGACAAACACAGATACGCAGTATTTT; CDR3 protein: CASSLLTSGGLTNTDTQYF
D gene: TRBD2; J gene: TRBJ2-2; V gene: TRBV4-3; CDR3 length: 16; clone size: many; CDR3 DNA: TGCGCCAGCAGCCCTCTAGCGGGGGGGCGTACCGGGGAGCTGTTTTTT; CDR3 protein: CASSPLAGGRTGELFF
D gene: TRBD2; J gene: TRBJ2-3; V gene: TRBV4-2; CDR3 length: 15; clone size: -; CDR3 DNA: TGTGCCAGCGGCGGACTAGCGGGGTTGGGTGATACGCAGTATTTT; CDR3 protein: CASGGLAGLGDTQYF
D gene: -; J gene: TRBJ1-1; V gene: TRBV7-2; CDR3 length: 15; clone size: many; CDR3 DNA: TGTGCCAGCAGCTTAGAGAGCAGGACCTACACTGAAGCTTTCTTT; CDR3 protein: CASSLESRTYTEAFF
D gene: TRBD1; J gene: TRBJ1-1; V gene: TRBV12-3/TRBV12-4; CDR3 length: 13; clone size: many; CDR3 DNA: TGTGCCAGCGGAGACAGGGGGGTGACTGAAGCTTTCTTT; CDR3 protein: CASGDRGVTEAFF
D gene: -; J gene: TRBJ1-2; V gene: TRBV12-3/TRBV12-4; CDR3 length: 12; clone size: many; CDR3 DNA: TGTGCCAGCAGTTTGGGCCTGGGGGGCTACACCTTC; CDR3 protein: CASSLGLGGYTF
D gene: -; J gene: TRBJ1-5; V gene: TRBV5-6; CDR3 length: 16; clone size: medium-sized; CDR3 DNA: TGTGCCAGCAGCCGCCGGACAGAGCGTAGCAATCAGCCCCAGCATTTT; CDR3 protein: CASSRRTERSNQPQHF
D gene: TRBD2; J gene: TRBJ2-3; V gene: TRBV10-3; CDR3 length: 19; clone size: many; CDR3 DNA: TGTGCCATCAGTGGACTATCCGGGACTAGCGGGACTAGCACAGATACGCAGTATTTT; CDR3 protein: CAISGLSGTSGTSTDTQYF
D gene: TRBD2; J gene: TRBJ2-7; V gene: TRBV4-2; CDR3 length: 14; clone size: many; CDR3 DNA: TGTGCCAGCAGCCCGTCAGCGGGGGGGTTCGAGCAGTACTTC; CDR3 protein: CASSPSAGGFEQYF
D gene: TRBD1; J gene: TRBJ2-3; V gene: TRBV28; CDR3 length: 15; clone size: few; CDR3 DNA: TGTGCCAGCTACGGGACAGCCCAACCTGGATATACGCAGTATTTT; CDR3 protein: CASYGTAQPGYTQYF